This record looks at one T cell receptor (beta chain) sequence and its context. Its specific antigen is unknown. The record has no base qualities; no much larger clone is one base away. The CDR3, from cysteine to phenylalanine, totals 13 residues. Solely the CDR3 DNA is kept, with 39 bases framed from the first base. V is pared back by 5 bases and J by 5 bases, with 13 bases lying between the germline termini. Based on the germline V gene, the CDR1 and CDR2 sequences are SQVTM and ANQGSEA. Preparation of the library involved the immunoSEQ multiplex PCR assay. For the multiplex PCR, a mixture combining 60 forward primers for TCR Vbeta segments and 13 reverse primers for TCR Jbeta segments was used. The CDR3 region of rearranged TCR beta genes was amplified from genomic DNA with a multiplex PCR assay. The amplified TCR beta libraries were sequenced on the Illumina HiSeq System as 87-base-pair reads. Under the source paper's analysis protocol: A later analysis counted approximately 76 million unique TCR beta chains across the 666 repertoires, and roughly 10 million of these chains were shared by at least two donors. To remove PCR and sequencing errors, raw reads were error-corrected and collapsed into unique sequences using a nearest-neighbor algorithm that merged closely related sequences. CDR3 sequences were aligned to IMGT reference sequences to assign V, D and J gene segments. Each retained sequence needed at least a six-nucleotide match to both a V gene segment and a J gene segment. Rearrangements were classified as productive when the CDR3 lacked stop codons and remained in frame with V and J, and all other rearrangements were classified as non-productive. CDR3 was defined according to IMGT convention as the region running from the second conserved V-encoded cysteine to the conserved J-encoded phenylalanine. In an earlier analysis of more than 550 of the donors, sequences lacking an unambiguous match to a single V gene segment were excluded. An earlier analysis of a few hundred of the donors called V segments functional above 56.7% productive rearrangements and segregating when the between-donor standard deviation exceeded 5%. A statistical classification framework was built to diagnose cytomegalovirus status from the catalog of TCR beta chain sequences. In a later analysis, TCR nucleotide sequences were compared against IMGT/GENE-DB human TR gene sequences so that V and J genes could be assigned. The TCRdist pipeline was used in a later analysis to assign CDR3 sequences and most-parsimonious VDJ recombination scenarios. In a later analysis, each TCR beta chain was defined by its CDR3 amino acid sequence together with its V-gene family, and reads without a unique V-gene family were excluded. As a way to deal with suspected cross-contamination and a sequencing artifact, a later analysis dropped hundreds of nucleotide sequences that were highly shared and had low generation probability. In a later analysis, a clonal expansion index for each public chain was calculated from normalized within-repertoire ranks of inferred template counts. In a later analysis, generation probabilities were computed using a VDJ recombination model fitted to out-of-frame rearrangements, and the results were checked against IGoR. In a later analysis, TCR-TCR, TCR-HLA and TCR-CMV co-occurrence was scored with hypergeometric tests, and a repertoire-size bias correction was applied to TCR pairs. In a later analysis, false discovery rates were estimated by permuting HLA or CMV assignments 20 times. In a later analysis, co-occurring TCRs were grouped using DBSCAN, and TCRdist sequence similarity was added for clustering within HLA-allele-positive subsets. Repertoires with fewer than 30,000 or more than 120,000 public chains were left out of co-occurrence clustering, as were about five repertoires with anomalous nucleotide sharing. The immuneACCESS repertoire file appears here via TCRdb, limited to in-frame rearrangements. These files lack a portion of the clones; in checked studies, under half of the deficit traces to unresolved V genes, and the cause of the others is not known. V, J and clone size reflect that table, while D and trimming were determined from the DNA. This sample is represented by 100,000 to 150,000 clones; roughly four fifths of them were singletons. The top ten clones comprise 10% to 12% of the sample.

The cohort consisted of approximately 690 healthy bone marrow donors. At the time of sampling, all cohort members were nominally healthy, though unrecorded immune exposures were likely present. The donor was CMV seropositive and belonged to the group of over 250 seropositive cohort members. Each donor provided a peripheral blood sample, and peripheral blood mononuclear cells were used for TCR beta sequencing. Genomic DNA was extracted from the blood cell samples with the Qiagen DNeasy Blood Extraction Kit. These data originate in a study of cytomegalovirus exposure and HLA in healthy donors listed by TCRdb under 2017. A note on the overall study: An earlier analysis of under 600 of the donors reported 250 to 350 Gb of sequence data and approximately 110 million unique TCR beta sequences from around 200 million T cells. Among the approximately 400 genotyped donors, around 81% belonged to the genetic ancestry cluster associated with self-reported Caucasian donors. Every repertoire in the discovery cohort had been generated on one and the same sequencing platform. An early release that covered 500 to 800 HLA-typed donors contained about 300 gigabases of sequencing data and some 87 million unique TCR sequences. Both class I and class II loci were covered by HLA typing, at four-digit resolution. In an earlier analysis of roughly 540 of the donors, high-throughput TCR beta sequencing was used to judge whether each TCR beta V gene segment behaved as functional or pseudogenic. To study patterns of TCR occurrence, a later analysis re-analyzed previously published TCR beta repertoires from 600 to 750 donors and added high-resolution HLA genotyping. The study used immunosequencing to profile the T cell repertoires of hundreds of subjects and linked those repertoires to cytomegalovirus serostatus. Several DR-DQ haplotypes were treated as single units for association and clustering because of strong linkage in the cohort. Typing coverage varied by locus: roughly 629-630 donors for A, B, C, DRB1 and DQB1; some 520 for DQA1; 600 to 610 for DPA1; about 450 for DPB1. Rather than using new phenotypic data, the later analysis identified candidate immune exposures from TCR beta sequences and from how often those sequences occurred across donors. Donor age, sex, ethnicity and CMV serostatus were compiled together with the repertoire data. On average, about 240,000 unique TCR beta nucleotide sequences were sequenced per donor among 300 to 500 genotyped donors of the cohort, with roughly a sixth of those sequences being non-productive. To predict cytomegalovirus infection status, the study combined high-throughput TCR immunosequencing, statistical association of individual TCRs with disease status, and machine learning. Along with the 666-subject first cohort, a separate validation cohort of over a hundred different subjects was used. The aim of the study was to test whether cataloging public T cell receptors could identify signatures of past pathogen exposure. Genome-wide SNP genotypes for about 55% of the roughly 670 donors were used in a later genetic analysis, which treated that subset as a discovery cohort.

Study-level results and caveats: According to a later analysis, most CMV-associated TCR beta chains appeared to be HLA-restricted, and the HLA associations seemed to be driven largely by CMV exposure. Presence/absence analyses assumed roughly uniform sequencing depth across donors, an assumption that may not hold. At a false discovery rate of 0.05, a later analysis linked 15,000 to 20,000 TCR beta sequences to specific HLA alleles. The only immune exposure information available for the cohort was CMV serostatus. While some public TCRs were present in many individuals, most TCR sequences turned up only very rarely across donors. A later genetic analysis reported fewer N-insertions in productive TCRs among donors in an Asian-associated ancestry cluster than the roughly 690-donor mean. Over 15 rarely observed V segments, including chromosome 9 orphons, were excluded from the earlier analysis of about 500 of the donors because counts were too low. This cohort had only TCR beta chains sequenced, and the lack of alpha or paired-chain data limited which features could be detected. A later analysis reported that several top co-occurrence clusters appeared linked to parvovirus B19, influenza, CMV and Epstein-Barr virus. A later analysis found that HLA-associated TCR beta chains were more clonally expanded and had lower generation probabilities than equally common non-associated chains. A later analysis found that TCR association rates varied across HLA loci, with DRB1 alleles showing the most associated TCRs and HLA-C alleles the fewest. A further reported finding was that TCR beta sequences accurately predicted the HLA-A and HLA-B alleles for most subjects in the first cohort. Linkage disequilibrium might explain the correlated functional status among segregating V segments, but an unknown experimental factor could not be ruled out. The classifier was reported to diagnose cytomegalovirus status with high specificity and sensitivity in both the original and validation cohorts. The study listed 170 or so TCR beta chains as associated with cytomegalovirus. Because the 87-base-pair reads could not distinguish some IMGT-functional V segments, including TRBV6-2 and TRBV6-3, those segments were excluded. In vitro tests confirmed that a few of the cytomegalovirus-associated TCR beta chains recognize cytomegalovirus antigens. The authors suggested that the approach could potentially be generalized to other disease states and immunological phenotypes. A cluster of highly shared sequence variants was judged likely to represent a technical artifact of the sequencing pipeline. In an earlier analysis of 587 of the donors, most TCR beta V segments appeared in productive rearrangements about 87% or about 30% of the time, broadly matching IMGT annotations. An association between a missense DCLRE1C variant and V-gene and J-gene trimming of TCR beta chains was found in a later genetic analysis and replicated in an independent cohort. When HLA alleles, especially DR and DQ, strongly co-occurred, TCR associations were difficult to assign to individual alleles. HLA typing was unavailable for some donors at each locus, so association tests used only the typed subset.

The TCR sequence derives from a male donor in good health and CMV-seropositive. The chain is assembled from TRBV29-1 and TRBJ1-5; the D gene is possibly TRBD1, with 6 bases matching. The sequenced sample consisted of PBMCs. This receptor has the CDR3 CSVLTGTDQPQHF. The DNA is TGCAGCGTTCTTACAGGGACCGATCAGCCCCAGCATTTT.